One T cell receptor (beta chain) is described in this entry. The sample belongs to a study of technical replicates of blood from four donors. Data came from immunoSEQ multiplex PCR; TCRdb stores just in-frame clones and leaves some out. The repertoire consists of about 83,000 clones, with roughly 94% occurring once and the leading ten covering 0.27%. With V trimmed by 3 bases and J by 0 bases, 5 bases remained unmatched. CDR1 LNHDA and CDR2 SQIVND come from the germline V gene (reference sequence). This CDR3 spans 16 amino acids. This sequence originates from a human donor in good health. This chain joins TRBV19 and TRBJ2-7, with TRBD1 matching 10 bases. Material: T cells isolated from PBMCs. CDR3 amino acids: CASSIWGQGSSYEQYF. CDR3 nucleotide sequence: TGTGCCAGTAGTATTTGGGGACAGGGGAGCTCCTACGAGCAGTACTTC. The variable domain in full, with the rest retrieved from reference TRBV19 and TRBJ2-7, is DGGITQSPKYLFRKEGQNVTLSCEQNLNHDAMYWYRQDPGQGLRLIYYSQIVNDFQKGDIAEGYSVSREKKESFPLTVTSAQKNPTAFYLCASSIWGQGSSYEQYFGPGTRLTVT.